This T cell receptor (beta chain) stems from a study of T cell responses to AZD1222 COVID-19 vaccine (dated by TCRdb to the early 2020s). Turning to the overall study: TCR sequencing covered 233 trial participants: 200 to 210 given two doses of AZD1222 and some 25 given two doses of MenACWY control vaccine. Trial participants were enrolled by age into 18-55, 56-69 and 70-plus year subgroups, with about 150, 28 and 57 TCR-sequenced participants respectively. General study outcomes and caveats: Because no day 14 peak-response samples were available, the repertoires could be characterized only after the peak T cell response. Epitopes outside the regions mutated in the B.1.351 and B.1.1.7 variants were reportedly recognized by nearly half of the unique spike-specific TCRs. Conclusions about previously exposed vaccinees are limited because only 6 or 7 AZD1222 recipients were SARS-CoV-2 seropositive at baseline. Vaccine-associated CD4 TCRs spanned the whole spike protein, with dominant responses in regions 160-218 and 743-854. Spike-specific TCR breadth and depth rose significantly after two AZD1222 doses compared with day 0 and with MenACWY recipients. The 56-69-year group was small, and its depth increase did not reach significance, likely because of low power. Participants were mostly white British, with more females than males. The authors suggested clonal diversity may have been underestimated.

The CDR3 regions of human TCRbeta chains were analyzed by immunosequencing. The original methods were these. TCRs in the repertoires were compared against a reference library of SARS-CoV-2-specific TCRs that had been generated with the MIRA antigen-specificity platform. Breadth was defined as the fraction of unique TCRs that were SARS-CoV-2-associated. Depth was defined as the fraction of total T cells that were SARS-CoV-2-associated. Using the MIRA data, each spike-specific TCR was assigned both to the spike region to which the TCR was reactive and to a CD4 or CD8 class. Log10-transformed breadth and depth values were compared by one-way ANOVA with Sidak's multiple comparisons tests. TCRdb obtained this table from immuneACCESS and retained in-frame rearrangements with V and J assigned. These tables miss some clones; where compared with another copy, unresolved V genes account for less than half of the shortfall, and the remainder is unexplained. The V and J calls and the clone size are those of that table, but D and trimming were determined from the DNA. The sample table lists 100,000 to 150,000 clones, approximately 90% of them with a count of one. The top ten hold around 0.99% of the sample.

The label giving this sample's time point can be read as: about 28 days (+/-7) after the second vaccine dose. AZD1222 recipients whose second dose came at about 4 weeks and those whose second dose came at about 12 weeks were combined into one group, since spike-specific TCR depth and breadth did not differ between the two schedules. Vaccinee samples came from UK trials COV001 and COV002, including a single-blind randomized controlled phase 2/3 trial of AZD1222 (ChAdOx1 nCoV-19) in healthy adults. Trial participant PBMC samples were collected at day 0 and day 28 after the second dose for TCRbeta chain sequencing. As regards this clone: The clone's antigen remains unknown. Base qualities were left out, and no much larger clone turns up one base away.

CDR1 and CDR2, per the germline V gene, are MNHEY and SVGAGI. Including the terminal cysteine and phenylalanine, the CDR3 comprises 15 residues. The only DNA kept is the CDR3, 45 bases in frame from the first base. The germline ends are 14 bases apart after V is trimmed by 3 bases and J by 3 bases. The receptor was isolated from an adult who received the AZD1222 COVID-19 vaccine. Recombination linked TRBV6-5 to TRBJ2-5; TRBD1 is possibly the D segment (5 matching bases). The source material was peripheral blood, sampled 28 days after the second AZD1222 dose. CDR3 region: CASSYRGTDEETQYF. The nucleotide sequence reads TGTGCCAGCAGTTATAGGGGCACCGACGAAGAGACCCAGTACTTC.